This record concerns one T cell receptor beta chain sequence. No antigen is known for it. The source of the sample is a study of blood T cells in healthy people across ages. Looking at the study overall: Capture via template switching afforded approximately one barcoded beta molecule per two T cells. Study findings and constraints: Older individuals had lower TCR beta diversity per million T cells (the decline was roughly linear). Investigators treated diversity estimates from one million T cells as underestimates.

A second PCR, run for about 7 to 11 cycles, used a sample-barcoded 5' primer plus a J-beta primer mix. Each cDNA molecule carried a tag from a template-switch adaptor that contained 12 random nucleotides. In TCRdb, the 5' RACE reads were re-called with MiXCR into one record per CDR3 protein. The table has about 400,000 distinct CDR3 sequences, about half seen once. This receptor was obtained from a man in his 60s in good health. Material for sequencing was blood.

CDR3: CASRTRLWARATDRGLLNYEQYF. The DNA for the CDR3 is TGTGCCAGCAGGACGAGACTGTGGGCCCGGGCCACGGACAGGGGGCTCCTAAACTACGAGCAGTACTTC. V gene TRBV6-4 combines with J gene TRBJ2-7, with 11 bases matching TRBD1. Germline trimming cut 6 bases from V and 3 bases from J; bases unmatched to any gene: 31. CDR3 length equals 23 residues. The germline V gene encodes CDR1 MRHNA and CDR2 SNTAGT.